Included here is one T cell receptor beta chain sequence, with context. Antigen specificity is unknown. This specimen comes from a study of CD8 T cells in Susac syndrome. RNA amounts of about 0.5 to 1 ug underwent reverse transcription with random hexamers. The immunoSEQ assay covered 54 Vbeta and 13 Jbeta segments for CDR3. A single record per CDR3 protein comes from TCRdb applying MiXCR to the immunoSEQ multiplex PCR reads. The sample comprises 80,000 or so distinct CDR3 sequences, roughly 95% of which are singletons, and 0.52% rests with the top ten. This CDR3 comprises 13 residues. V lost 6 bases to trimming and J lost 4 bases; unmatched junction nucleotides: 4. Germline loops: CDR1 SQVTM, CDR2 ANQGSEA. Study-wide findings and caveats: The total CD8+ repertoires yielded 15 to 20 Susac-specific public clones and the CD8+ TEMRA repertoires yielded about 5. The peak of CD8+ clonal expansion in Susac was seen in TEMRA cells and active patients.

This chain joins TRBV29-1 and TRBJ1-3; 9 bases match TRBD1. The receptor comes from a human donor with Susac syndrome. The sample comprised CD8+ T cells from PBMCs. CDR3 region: CSVLTGGGNTIYF. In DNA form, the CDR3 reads TGCAGCGTCTTGACAGGGGGAGGAAACACCATATATTTT.